This passage covers 25 T cell receptor beta chains from one sample sequenced in a study of blood T cell repertoires in COVID-19. Only in-frame clones appear in the TCRdb table, and some are missing; sequencing was by immunoSEQ multiplex PCR. The table shows over 65,000 clones, with 86% occurring only once. Sequencing used peripheral blood. The source is a man aged 45-65 years with active or convalescent COVID-19.

This chain connects TRBV5-4 to TRBJ1-2, with 9 nucleotides matching TRBD1. Germline assignment: CDR1 SGHNT and CDR2 YYREEE (reference sequence). CDR3 length: 17 residues. With 0 bases clipped from V and 7 bases from J, the junction kept 13 bases outside the gene matches. The CDR3, as DNA: TGTGCCAGCAGCTTGGAAGGGACAGGGCCCCTTAGGGCTGGCTACACCTTC. It translates to CASSLEGTGPLRAGYTF.

The chain links TRBV6-5 to TRBJ1-2; 10 bases line up with TRBD1. Trimming at V came to 4 bases and at J to 0 bases, leaving 2 bases not matched to a gene. The CDR3 totals 15 residues. From germline, CDR1 is MNHEY and CDR2 SVGAGI. CDR3 amino acids: CASSFGQGANYGYTF. The CDR3 nucleotides are TGTGCCAGCAGTTTCGGACAGGGGGCTAACTATGGCTACACCTTC.

V usage is TRBV5-8 and J usage is TRBJ2-3; TRBD2 is a possible D gene (6 bases). Germline loops: CDR1 SGHTS, CDR2 YDEGEE. The CDR3 runs 15 residues. Trimming shortened V by 2 bases and J by 6 bases, and 16 bases separated the two germline ends. CDR3 sequence reads: CASSLGLAAMDTQYF. CDR3 DNA sequence: TGTGCCAGCAGCTTAGGGTTAGCGGCTATGGATACGCAGTATTTT.

This chain joins TRBV4-1 and TRBJ2-6, with 9 bases that match TRBD1. Germline-derived CDR1 and CDR2 are MGHRA and YSYEKL. CDR3 size: 19 residues. With 2 bases clipped from V and 0 bases from J, the junction kept 8 bases outside the gene matches. CDR3 bases: TGCGCCAGCAGCCAATGGGATAGGGACAGGGCCTCTGGGGCCAACGTCCTGACTTTC. Translation gives CASSQWDRDRASGANVLTF.

The CDR3 nucleotides read TGTGCCAGCTCACCGGGAAAGACAGGGGTTAACTACGAGCAGTACTTC. Encoded protein: CASSPGKTGVNYEQYF. V usage is TRBV18 and J usage is TRBJ2-7, with 8 positions matching TRBD1. V dropped 3 bases and J dropped 3; count of bases not matched to a gene: 10. There are 16 residues in the CDR3. Germline V gives CDR1 KGHSH, CDR2 LQKENI. Combining the CDR3 with reference TRBV18 and TRBJ2-7 gives the whole variable domain NAGVMQNPRHLVRRRGQEARLRCSPMKGHSHVYWYRQLPEEGLKFMVYLQKENIIDESGMPKERFSAEFPKEGPSILRIQQVVRGDSAAYFCASSPGKTGVNYEQYFGPGTRLTVT.

The chain employs TRBV6-5 and TRBJ2-5; the D gene is possibly TRBD2 (6 bases). V was shortened by 11 bases and J by 1 base, with 11 bases between the two germline ends. Germline V gene data show CDR1 as MNHEY and CDR2 as SVGAGI. The CDR3 loop spans 12 amino acids. The CDR3 sequence: CAGGTAQETQYF. DNA for the CDR3: TGTGCCGGGGGGACGGCCCAAGAGACCCAGTACTTC.

The V call is TRBV18, the J call TRBJ1-5, with a tentative D call TRBD1 (5 bases). Germline V gives CDR1 KGHSH, CDR2 LQKENI. V was clipped by 6 bases and J by 3 bases, with 9 bases between them. CDR3 length: 13 residues. CDR3 loop: CASSQGDNQPQHF. The CDR3 coding sequence is TGTGCCAGCTCGCAGGGTGACAATCAGCCCCAGCATTTT.

CDR3 in amino acids: CASSRSSGQGADTQYF. CDR3 DNA sequence: TGCGCCAGCAGCCGCTCTTCAGGACAGGGGGCAGATACGCAGTATTTT. The chain joins TRBV4-3 to TRBJ2-3, with 10 bases lining up with TRBD1. CDR1 and CDR2 (germline): LGHNA, YSLEER. The CDR3 is made up of 16 amino acids. With V trimmed by 4 bases and J by 4 bases, 8 bases remained unmatched.

This clone was observed once. The chain carries TRBV10-1 and TRBJ2-3; 11 bases line up with TRBD2. Trimming took 6 bases from V and 4 from J; bases not matched to a gene: 9. Germline values: CDR1 WNHNN, CDR2 SYGVQD (reference sequence). This CDR3 contains 16 residues. The CDR3 DNA follows: TGCGCCAGCAGCCCTAGCGGGGGGATGACAGCAGATACGCAGTATTTT. Its protein is CASSPSGGMTADTQYF.

The rearrangement joins TRBV27 to TRBJ2-4; 7 bases map to TRBD1. V trimming: 3 bases; J trimming: 7 bases; junction bases outside the gene matches: 9. Germline V gene lookup returns CDR1 MNHEY and CDR2 SMNVEV (reference sequence). The CDR3 is made up of 15 amino acids. The CDR3 DNA reads TGTGCCAGCAGTTTTTCCCAGGGGGTTGGGAACATTCAGTACTTC. It is translated as CASSFSQGVGNIQYF.

The rearrangement uses TRBV19 and TRBJ1-6; D ambiguous. V lost 3 bases to trimming and J lost 0 bases, with 12 bases between them. CDR1 and CDR2 (germline): LNHDA, SQIVND (reference sequence). There are 17 residues in the CDR3. The CDR3 sequence is CASSIGQGSSYNSPLHF. The CDR3 nucleotides are TGTGCCAGTAGTATCGGGCAAGGGAGCTCCTATAATTCACCCCTCCACTTT. Based on the CDR3 plus reference TRBV19 and TRBJ1-6, the full variable domain is DGGITQSPKYLFRKEGQNVTLSCEQNLNHDAMYWYRQDPGQGLRLIYYSQIVNDFQKGDIAEGYSVSREKKESFPLTVTSAQKNPTAFYLCASSIGQGSSYNSPLHFGNGTRLTVT.

This clone has just a few counts. The chain couples TRBV29-1 to TRBJ2-7; 7 bases map to TRBD1. With V trimmed by 7 bases and J by 2 bases, 23 bases remained unmatched. The CDR3 extends over 18 amino acids. In germline, CDR1 is SQVTM, CDR2 ANQGSEA. CDR3 residues: CSALDRVGQSKKPYEQYF. In DNA form, the CDR3 reads TGCAGCGCTCTCGATAGGGTGGGACAGTCCAAAAAACCCTACGAGCAGTACTTC.

The chain is built from TRBV28 and TRBJ1-5; 7 bases fit TRBD1. Per germline, CDR1 MDHEN and CDR2 SYDVKM. J lost 2 bases, V lost 5 bases, and 3 bases had no gene match. CDR3 length: 14 amino acids. The CDR3 sequence: CASSQGGGNQPQHF. CDR3 nucleotide sequence: TGTGCCAGCAGTCAGGGGGGCGGCAATCAGCCCCAGCATTTT.

This clone came up once. DNA for the CDR3: TGTGCCAGCTCACCCTGGGCAGTGAACACCGGGGAGCTGTTTTTT. The encoded protein is CASSPWAVNTGELFF. The chain couples TRBV18 to TRBJ2-2; D uncertain. V was shortened by 3 bases and J by 1 base, with 9 bases between the two germline ends. This CDR3 region has 15 residues. Germline V gene lookup returns CDR1 KGHSH and CDR2 LQKENI.

V usage is TRBV15 and J usage is TRBJ1-1; tentatively, D is TRBD1 (5 bases). Germline V gives CDR1 LNHNV, CDR2 YYDKDF (reference sequence). There are 14 residues in the CDR3. Trimming shortened V by 5 bases and J by 1 base, and 11 bases separated the two germline ends. The CDR3 protein is CATSRGEPNTEAFF. The DNA of the CDR3 is TGTGCCACCAGCCGGGGGGAGCCGAACACTGAAGCTTTCTTT.

The V gene is TRBV7-6, the J gene TRBJ2-1, with TRBD2 identical over 14 bases. The CDR3 loop spans 19 amino acids. V was clipped by 2 bases and J by 8 bases; unmatched bases: 14. Germline loops: CDR1 SGHVS, CDR2 FNYEAQ. The CDR3 protein is CASSLFGTSGSTGSHEQFF. The CDR3 nucleotides are TGTGCCAGCAGCTTATTCGGGACTAGCGGGAGTACCGGGTCACATGAGCAGTTCTTC. Supplemented by reference TRBV7-6 and TRBJ2-1, the full variable domain reads GAGVSQSPRYKVTKRGQDVALRCDPISGHVSLYWYRQALGQGPEFLTYFNYEAQQDKSGLPNDRFSAERPEGSISTLTIQRTEQRDSAMYRCASSLFGTSGSTGSHEQFFGPGTRLTVL.

The chain is built from TRBV11-3 and TRBJ2-1, with TRBD2 identical over 9 bases. Per the germline V gene, CDR1 is SGHNT and CDR2 is YENEEA. This CDR3 spans 16 amino acids. V gave up 0 bases and J gave up 7 bases; unmatched junction bases: 7. The chain's CDR3 is CASSLDGLAGTNEQFF. CDR3 nucleotides: TGTGCCAGCAGCTTAGATGGGCTAGCGGGGACTAATGAGCAGTTCTTC. Looking up the rest from reference TRBV11-3 and TRBJ2-1 gives the full variable domain: EAGVVQSPRYKIIEKKQPVAFWCNPISGHNTLYWYLQNLGQGPELLIRYENEEAVDDSQLPKDRFSAERLKGVDSTLKIQPAELGDSAVYLCASSLDGLAGTNEQFFGPGTRLTVL.

This chain links TRBV7-2 with TRBJ2-3; 16 bases line up with TRBD2. Germline loops: CDR1 SGHTA, CDR2 FQGNSA. The CDR3 is 16 amino acids. J was trimmed by 9 bases and V by 4 bases; bases with no gene match: 7. The CDR3 DNA is TGTGCCAGCAGCTCAGGGACTAGCGGGGGGGCCTGGACGCAGTATTTT. Translation gives CASSSGTSGGAWTQYF.

V gene TRBV6-2 or TRBV6-3 combines with J gene TRBJ1-1, with TRBD1 identical over 7 bases. Germline V gene sequence: CDR1 MNHEY, CDR2 SVGEGT. CDR3 length: 14 amino acids. The trim removed 0 bases at V and 4 bases at J, leaving 2 bases unmatched. CDR3 region: CASSYSRGVTEAFF. DNA of the CDR3: TGTGCCAGCAGTTACTCCAGGGGGGTCACTGAAGCTTTCTTT.

The chain combines TRBV19 with TRBJ2-1; 11 positions agree with TRBD2. V lost 5 bases and J lost 10; bases outside the gene matches: 1. Germline V gives CDR1 LNHDA, CDR2 SQIVND (reference sequence). The CDR3 length is 12 residues. CDR3 in DNA: TGTGCCAGTAGTCGACTAGCGGGGGAGCAGTTCTTC. It specifies CASSRLAGEQFF.

This sequence joins TRBV11-2 and TRBJ2-7, with TRBD2 matching 11 bases. Germline assignment: CDR1 SGHAT and CDR2 FQNNGV. CDR3 length: 14 amino acids. Trimming at V came to 6 bases and at J to 3 bases, leaving 4 bases not matched to a gene. The chain's CDR3 is CASSAGTSGYEQYF. The CDR3 DNA is TGTGCCAGCAGTGCCGGGACTAGCGGCTACGAGCAGTACTTC.

V is TRBV24-1 and J is TRBJ1-4; D not certain. Germline CDR1 and CDR2: KGHDR and SFDVKD. Trimming left V 1 base short and J 10 bases short, with 12 bases between. The CDR3 runs to 14 residues. The CDR3 spells CATSDLLEAGKLFF. Written as DNA, the CDR3 is TGTGCCACCAGTGATTTATTGGAGGCTGGAAAACTGTTTTTT.

The V gene is TRBV19, the J gene TRBJ1-1, with TRBD1 matching 12 bases. The germline gives CDR1 LNHDA, CDR2 SQIVND (reference sequence). The CDR3 has 13 residues. V lost 6 bases and J lost 10; bases outside the gene matches: 6. CDR3 bases: TGTGCCAGTAGGACGGGACAGGGGGCAGGAGCTTTCTTT. It yields the protein CASRTGQGAGAFF.

The chain uses TRBV5-1 and TRBJ2-5; TRBD2 agrees at 11 bases. This CDR3 has 16 amino acids. Germline CDR1 SGHRS, CDR2 YFSETQ. Unmatched junction bases numbered 7, after V lost 2 bases and J lost 4 bases. The CDR3 DNA reads as TGCGCCAGCAGCTTCCAACTAGCGGGAGACAGAGAGACCCAGTACTTC. It encodes CASSFQLAGDRETQYF.

This chain joins TRBV14 and TRBJ2-1; D not certain. Per the germline V gene, CDR1 is SGHDN and CDR2 is FVKESK. The CDR3 has 16 amino acids. V was cut by 1 base and J by 3 bases, with 13 bases left in between. CDR3 sequence reads: CASSQAGFIDYNEQFF. CDR3 DNA sequence: TGTGCCAGCAGCCAAGCCGGGTTTATTGACTACAATGAGCAGTTCTTC.